The 32 T cell receptor beta chains listed next were all sequenced from one sample in a study of siplizumab effects on memory and regulatory T cells. TCRdb's copy holds only in-frame clones and misses some; the assay was immunoSEQ multiplex PCR. Of 98,000 or so clones listed, over 90% are singletons. Sequencing was performed on Tregs sorted from blood. These receptors originate from a human donor in good health.

The chain links TRBV6-5 to TRBJ2-7; D is perhaps TRBD1 or TRBD2 (5 bases each). The CDR3 covers 13 residues. V lost 8 bases, J lost 5 bases, and 16 bases lay in between. Germline V CDR1 and CDR2: MNHEY, SVGAGI. CDR3 in DNA: TGTGCCAGCTCAATCTGGGGGAACCACGAGCAGTACTTC. It translates to CASSIWGNHEQYF.

The chain links TRBV30 to TRBJ2-2; D unresolved. The CDR3 runs to 13 residues. CDR1 and CDR2 (germline): GTSNPN, SVGIG (reference sequence). CDR3 in amino acids: CGLRSVNTGELFF. Here the CDR3 DNA reads TGTGGATTGCGTTCCGTAAACACCGGGGAGCTGTTTTTT.

The chain recombines TRBV7-9 with TRBJ1-1, with 7 nucleotides matching TRBD1. CDR1 and CDR2 from the germline V gene are SEHNR and FQNEAQ (reference sequence). The CDR3 runs 15 residues. With 5 bases clipped from V and 3 bases from J, the junction kept 9 bases outside the gene matches. CDR3 protein: CASSPRQGWDTEAFF. CDR3 DNA: TGTGCCAGCAGCCCAAGACAGGGTTGGGACACTGAAGCTTTCTTT.

This chain joins TRBV7-8 and TRBJ2-7; 11 bases align to TRBD2. Germline V gene data show CDR1 as SGHVS and CDR2 as FQNEAQ. The CDR3 runs to 16 residues. V lost 2 bases and J lost 2; bases outside the gene matches: 5. CDR3: CASSLRRTSGPYEQYF. The CDR3 DNA reads TGTGCCAGCAGCTTACGCAGGACTAGCGGGCCCTACGAGCAGTACTTC.

The V gene is TRBV10-3, the J gene TRBJ1-2; D is uncertain. The CDR3 runs 15 residues. Germline V gene sequence: CDR1 ENHRY, CDR2 SYGVKD. V was trimmed by 0 bases and J by 0 bases, leaving 8 bases between them. In DNA form, the CDR3 reads TGTGCCATCAGTGAGTCGCGGGATTCTAACTATGGCTACACCTTC. The encoded protein is CAISESRDSNYGYTF.

J is TRBJ2-5 and V is TRBV4-3, with 9 bases aligning to TRBD2. The CDR3 extends over 15 amino acids. CDR1 and CDR2 (germline): LGHNA, YSLEER. Trimming took 4 bases from V and 5 from J; bases not matched to a gene: 8. The CDR3 DNA follows: TGCGCCAGCAGCCCACATGGGACTAGCTACGAGACCCAGTACTTC. Protein sequence: CASSPHGTSYETQYF.

The chain links TRBV1 to TRBJ1-5; TRBD1 was called by the table and not checked on the DNA. TRBV1 is recorded as a pseudogene. The CDR3 totals 17 residues. CDR3 sequence: CTSSPRDRGPSNQPQHF. CDR3 nucleotide sequence: TGCACCAGCAGCCCCCGGGACAGGGGGCCTAGCAATCAGCCCCAGCATTTT.

This sequence joins TRBV6-1 and TRBJ1-2; weak D call: TRBD1 (5 bases). CDR3 size: 14 residues. Germline V gives CDR1 MNHNS, CDR2 SASEGT. Trimming cost V 7 bases and J 4 bases, with 16 bases left between them. Written as DNA, the CDR3 is TGTGCCAGCAAAGGGACCCATCTCCCCTATGGCTACACCTTC. It codes for CASKGTHLPYGYTF.

The chain couples TRBV20-1 to TRBJ2-7; D gene unclear. This CDR3 region has 11 residues. Trimming cost V 3 bases and J 3 bases, with 6 bases left between them. In germline, CDR1 is DFQATT, CDR2 SNEGSKA (reference sequence). The DNA of the CDR3 is TGCAGTGCTAGGATGAACTACGAGCAGTACTTC. It is translated as CSARMNYEQYF.

The sample holds a few counts of this clone. The rearrangement uses TRBV5-3 and TRBJ2-7; D may correspond to TRBD1 or TRBD2 (5 bases each). TRBV5-3 is an ORF; its function is uncertain. This CDR3 has 19 amino acids. V dropped 1 base and J dropped 3 bases, with 26 bases sitting between them. The CDR3 DNA is TGTGCCAGAAGCTTGTTCAGTGGGATCGGGGCAGATGCGAACTACGAGCAGTACTTC. It codes for CARSLFSGIGADANYEQYF.

The V gene is TRBV14, the J gene TRBJ2-7; TRBD1 or TRBD2 may be the D gene (6 bases each). V lost 1 base and J 5 bases, leaving 9 bases between the germline ends. The CDR3 sequence is 13 residues long. Looked up from germline, CDR1 is SGHDN and CDR2 is FVKESK. Here the CDR3 reads CASSQVRGHEQYF. In DNA form, the CDR3 reads TGTGCCAGCAGCCAAGTCCGGGGGCACGAGCAGTACTTC.

The rearrangement uses TRBV27 and TRBJ2-2; no definite D call. There are 13 residues in the CDR3. Germline CDR1 MNHEY, CDR2 SMNVEV (reference sequence). The V gene lost 1 base and the J gene lost 4 bases, with 4 bases spanning the gap. The CDR3 is CASSLWGTGELFF. The CDR3 DNA follows: TGTGCCAGCAGTTTATGGGGCACCGGGGAGCTGTTTTTT.

The CDR3 region is CASSPWGDIQYF. In DNA, the CDR3 is TGTGCCAGCTCACCATGGGGCGACATTCAGTACTTC. The chain employs TRBV18 and TRBJ2-4; maybe TRBD1 (5 bases). This CDR3 spans 12 amino acids. Germline loops: CDR1 KGHSH, CDR2 LQKENI. Trimming pared 2 bases from V and 8 bases from J, leaving 7 bases between.

The rearrangement joins TRBV5-6 to TRBJ1-2; tentative D call: TRBD1 (6 bases). The CDR3 covers 13 residues. Germline CDR1 and CDR2: SGHDT and YYEEEE. V was pared by 3 bases and J by 6 bases, with 12 bases between. For the CDR3, the DNA is TGTGCCAGCAGCTCCCACAGGGATGATGGCTACACCTTC. Its protein product is CASSSHRDDGYTF.

The chain links TRBV15 to TRBJ1-4, with D unresolved. Germline lookup yields CDR1 LNHNV and CDR2 YYDKDF (reference sequence). The CDR3 runs 13 residues. With 2 bases removed from V and 8 bases from J, the gap between germline ends came to 9 bases. The CDR3 nucleotides read TGTGCCACCAGCAGAACCCGTACCGAAAAACTGTTTTTT. It yields the protein CATSRTRTEKLFF.

The genes are TRBV6-5 and TRBJ1-2; D not resolved. The CDR3 runs to 13 residues. Trimming removed 4 bases from V and 5 bases from J, with 11 bases in between. Germline-derived CDR1 and CDR2 are MNHEY and SVGAGI. The CDR3 here is CASSFTGIYGYTF. The CDR3 DNA reads as TGTGCCAGCAGTTTCACCGGGATTTATGGCTACACCTTC.

The genes are TRBV5-1 and TRBJ2-7, with D unclear. Per the germline V gene, CDR1 is SGHRS and CDR2 is YFSETQ. Between the trimmed V and J ends, which lost 1 base and 0 bases, there was a span of 8 bases. The CDR3 consists of 14 residues. CDR3 region: CASSLYGASYEQYF. The CDR3 DNA is TGCGCCAGCAGCTTGTATGGCGCCTCCTACGAGCAGTACTTC.

This chain uses TRBV30 with TRBJ2-1; 12 bases align to TRBD2. Trimming cost V 2 bases and J 3 bases; bases outside gene matches: 2. CDR1 is GTSNPN and CDR2 is SVGIG in the germline V gene (reference sequence). The CDR3 consists of 15 residues. In DNA form, the CDR3 reads TGTGCCTGGAGTTGGACTAGCGGGGTCTACAATGAGCAGTTCTTC. Its translation is CAWSWTSGVYNEQFF.

V is TRBV6-1 and J is TRBJ2-5; maybe TRBD2 (6 bases). Germline loops: CDR1 MNHNS, CDR2 SASEGT. V was trimmed by 2 bases and J by 4 bases, leaving 17 bases between them. The CDR3 contains 16 residues. The CDR3 DNA is TGTGCCAGCAGTGAACTCACCGGGAGTGGTCGAGAGACCCAGTACTTC. Amino acids: CASSELTGSGRETQYF.

The chain has TRBV6-5 and TRBJ2-7; 13 bases align to TRBD2. The junction had 4 bases not matched to a gene; V was cut back by 2 bases and J by 3 bases. The CDR3 contains 16 residues. Germline V lookup: CDR1 MNHEY, CDR2 SVGAGI. The CDR3 bases are TGTGCCAGCAGTTACAAATGGACTAGCGGGGGCTACGAGCAGTACTTC. Translating gives CASSYKWTSGGYEQYF.

Notes on this clone: Other DNA variants within this sample encode the same CDR3. This sequence joins TRBV9 and TRBJ2-5, with D hard to call. The CDR3 has 13 residues. The ends were cut back, 1 base at V and 2 bases at J, with 6 bases in the middle. Germline V gene data show CDR1 as SGDLS and CDR2 as YYNGEE. CDR3 protein: CASSVSRQETQYF. The CDR3 DNA sequence: TGTGCCAGCAGCGTATCCAGACAAGAGACCCAGTACTTC.

The chain employs TRBV27 and TRBJ1-4; a weak D match, TRBD1 (5 bases). Germline V gene lookup returns CDR1 MNHEY and CDR2 SMNVEV (reference sequence). Trimming left V 6 bases short and J 7 bases short, with 18 bases between. This CDR3 is built from 15 residues. The chain's CDR3 is CASSSPGSGGEKLFF. CDR3 sequence (DNA): TGTGCCAGCAGCTCGCCAGGGAGCGGTGGTGAAAAACTGTTTTTT.

The chain links TRBV6-1 to TRBJ2-1, with D unclear. Germline assignment: CDR1 MNHNS and CDR2 SASEGT. The length of the CDR3 is 12 residues. Trimming removed 7 bases at V and 9 bases at J, with 13 bases between. The CDR3 sequence: CASIVRVGEQFF. CDR3 coding DNA: TGTGCCAGCATTGTACGGGTCGGTGAGCAGTTCTTC.

The chain recombines TRBV9 with TRBJ2-3, with a possible D match to TRBD1 (6 bases). Germline V gene sequence: CDR1 SGDLS, CDR2 YYNGEE. V dropped 3 bases and J dropped 5 bases, with 16 bases sitting between them. CDR3 length equals 15 residues. CDR3 nucleotide sequence: TGTGCCAGCAGCGGCGATCTGGGGGCGGGAGATACGCAGTATTTT. It is translated as CASSGDLGAGDTQYF.

V and J are TRBV7-9 and TRBJ1-1; maybe TRBD1 (5 bases). Germline lookup yields CDR1 SEHNR and CDR2 FQNEAQ (reference sequence). V was shortened by 3 bases and J by 7 bases, with 9 bases between the two germline ends. The CDR3 is made up of 12 amino acids. The CDR3: CASSFYGGEAFF. In DNA, the CDR3 is TGTGCCAGCAGCTTCTATGGGGGTGAAGCTTTCTTT.

The J gene is TRBJ2-1, the V gene TRBV7-6, with TRBD2 matching over 9 bases. The CDR3 length is 15 residues. J was trimmed by 3 bases and V by 4 bases; bases with no gene match: 4. Germline assignment: CDR1 SGHVS and CDR2 FNYEAQ. In nucleotides, the CDR3 is TGTGCCAGCAGCTCCGGACTAGCGCACTACAATGAGCAGTTCTTC. This encodes CASSSGLAHYNEQFF.

The chain couples TRBV5-1 to TRBJ1-1; D might be TRBD1 (6 bases). Germline values: CDR1 SGHRS, CDR2 YFSETQ. V was clipped by 6 bases and J by 5 bases, with 8 bases between them. The CDR3 covers 11 residues. DNA for the CDR3: TGCGCCAGCACCGGGACAACTGAAGCTTTCTTT. It is translated as CASTGTTEAFF.

This clone is a singleton in its sample. The chain joins TRBV7-3 to TRBJ2-5; possibly TRBD1 for D (5 bases). Germline V gene sequence: CDR1 SGHTA, CDR2 FQGTGA. This CDR3 comprises 14 residues. Trimming shortened V by 5 bases and J by 5 bases, and 15 bases separated the two germline ends. The CDR3 DNA reads as TGTGCCAGCAGCCCTTCTGGCAGGGTCGAGACCCAGTACTTC. This encodes CASSPSGRVETQYF. The whole variable domain, filled in from reference TRBV7-3 and TRBJ2-5, reads GAGVSQTPSNKVTEKGKYVELRCDPISGHTALYWYRQSLGQGPEFLIYFQGTGAADDSGLPNDRFFAVRPEGSVSTLKIQRTERGDSAVYLCASSPSGRVETQYFGPGTRLLVL.

The genes are TRBV19 and TRBJ2-3; D gene uncertain. This CDR3 has 12 residues. Per the germline V gene, CDR1 is LNHDA and CDR2 is SQIVND (reference sequence). V shed 4 bases and J shed 2 bases, with 4 bases lying between them. CDR3 protein: CASSTPTDTQYF. The CDR3 DNA sequence: TGTGCCAGTAGTACCCCCACAGATACGCAGTATTTT.

This chain links TRBV27 with TRBJ2-6, with 12 nucleotides matching TRBD2. The CDR3 totals 20 residues. Germline-derived CDR1 and CDR2 are MNHEY and SMNVEV (reference sequence). J lost 1 base, V lost 5 bases, and 12 bases had no gene match. The CDR3 DNA sequence: TGTGCCAGCAGTCTGATGGGGGGACTAGCGGGCTTATCTGGGGCCAACGTCCTGACTTTC. This gives the protein CASSLMGGLAGLSGANVLTF.

This chain connects TRBV5-1 to TRBJ2-7; D might be TRBD1 (5 bases). V was clipped by 0 bases and J by 2 bases, with 9 bases between them. CDR1 and CDR2 (germline): SGHRS, YFSETQ. This CDR3 has 14 residues. CDR3 amino acids: CASSLDPGPYEQYF. CDR3 coding DNA: TGCGCCAGCAGCTTGGATCCAGGGCCCTACGAGCAGTACTTC.

This clone appeared a single time. DNA of the CDR3: TGTGCCAGCAGTTTAAAAGCAAGCAACAGGGGGTGGTCACCCCTCCACTTT. Translating gives CASSLKASNRGWSPLHF. This chain uses TRBV27 with TRBJ1-6, with 8 bases identical to TRBD1. CDR1 and CDR2 (germline): MNHEY, SMNVEV (reference sequence). The V segment lost 2 bases and the J segment 10 bases; nucleotides outside the gene matches: 13. This CDR3 has 17 amino acids.